The 5 T cell receptor beta chains in this list originate from one sample, sequenced in a study of T cells in Graves' hyperthyroidism and ophthalmopathy. TCR beta CDR3 sequences were amplified from RNA transcripts. RT-PCR in the first round (using the HTBI primer set) targeted the TCR CDR3. TCRdb reprocessed the multiplex PCR reads via MiXCR and lists one record per CDR3 protein. The table lists around 500,000 distinct CDR3 sequences, around 15% of them singletons. The specimen was blood. The receptors here all came from a woman aged 25 to 39 with Graves' ophthalmopathy.

The sample holds many counts of this clonotype. The chain carries TRBV12-3 or TRBV12-4 and TRBJ2-5; D unclear. V lost 2 bases to trimming and J lost 5 bases, with 9 bases between them. The CDR3 has 13 amino acids. CDR3 nucleotides: TGTGCCAGCAGTTTACAGCTCCAGGAGACCCAGTACTTC. Its protein is CASSLQLQETQYF.

This clonotype appeared a few times. The V call is TRBV4-1, the J call TRBJ2-3, with 9 positions matching TRBD2. Germline V lookup: CDR1 MGHRA, CDR2 YSYEKL. Trimming at V came to 1 base and at J to 11 bases, leaving 4 bases not matched to a gene. This CDR3 is 13 amino acids long. The CDR3 nucleotides read TGCGCCAGCAGCCAAGGGTCTAGCGGGATGCAGTATTTT. Translating it yields CASSQGSSGMQYF.

There are a few counts of this clonotype. This chain connects TRBV7-2 to TRBJ1-1, with D uncertain. The V end was cut by 2 bases, the J end by 6 bases, with 10 bases between. The CDR3 is 13 amino acids. Germline values: CDR1 SGHTA, CDR2 FQGNSA. CDR3: CASSLLGTSEAFF. The CDR3 nucleotides read TGTGCCAGCAGCTTACTAGGCACCTCTGAAGCTTTCTTT.

J is TRBJ2-4 and V is TRBV11-2, with TRBD2 matching over 14 bases. The CDR3 has 20 amino acids. The germline gives CDR1 SGHAT, CDR2 FQNNGV. Trimming cost V 5 bases and J 0 bases; bases outside gene matches: 12. In nucleotides, the CDR3 is TGTGCCAGCAGCACCCGACTAGCGGGAGGGCTAGGGCAAGCCAAAAACATTCAGTACTTC. As protein: CASSTRLAGGLGQAKNIQYF.

This clonotype has a count of ten or more. The DNA for the CDR3 is TGTGCCAGCAGTTTAGGCGTCAACCAGGGGGCGGCAGATACGCAGTATTTT. Its protein is CASSLGVNQGAADTQYF. This chain connects TRBV28 to TRBJ2-3, with 8 bases lining up with TRBD1. The J segment lost 4 bases and the V segment lost 2 bases, leaving 11 bases of the junction unmatched. The CDR3 spans 17 residues. Per germline, CDR1 MDHEN and CDR2 SYDVKM. Using reference TRBV28 and TRBJ2-3 for the parts outside the CDR3, the full variable domain is DVKVTQSSRYLVKRTGEKVFLECVQDMDHENMFWYRQDPGLGLRLIYFSYDVKMKEKGDIPEGYSVSREKKERFSLILESASTNQTSMYLCASSLGVNQGAADTQYFGPGTRLTVL.